This TCR beta chain was sequenced during a study of vaccination effects on CD4 cells after COVID-19. Findings and caveats of the study: Marked clonal contraction was seen in infection- and vaccine-induced clones late after vaccination. Only 1 of 255 vaccine-induced clones from healthy vaccinees cross-reacted with common cold coronaviruses.

Sequenced by immunoSEQ multiplex PCR; TCRdb stores in-frame clones only, minus some. The table records some 40,000 clones, roughly 79% of them present only once. The CDR3 covers 16 residues. Sequencing in the ViraFEST assay came after antigen-specific CD4+ T cells had been expanded with viral peptide pools, which were used to stimulate PBMC. Cultured cells yielded isolated CD4+ T cells after more than nine days. Everyone in the study got two shots of either the BNT162b2 or mRNA-1273 vaccine. Having tested negative for nucleocapsid antibodies, the vaccine recipients showed no prior SARS-CoV-2 infection. Half the medium was swapped for IL-2 medium on days 3 and 7. A word on this clone: Its antigen is unknown.

This specimen consisted of CD4+ T cells from PBMCs cultured with HCoV-NL63 spike peptides, obtained after COVID-19 vaccination. This clonotype was sampled from a human donor who received a COVID-19 vaccine. Some clones in this sample may be carry-over from other donors' samples. The chain links TRBV21-1 to TRBJ2-3; TRBD2, the D gene given by the table, was not confirmed from the DNA. TRBV21-1 counts as a pseudogene. As DNA, the CDR3 is TGTGCCAGCAGCAAAGTCACTCTGAGGGGCACAGATACGCAGTATTTT. It translates to CASSKVTLRGTDTQYF.